These T cell receptor beta chains were read from a single sample in a study of shared clonotypes between healthy human individuals. Here immunoSEQ multiplex PCR was the method, and the copy in TCRdb shows in-frame clones only, minus some. The repertoire holds a few hundred thousand clones, with around 79% as singletons. Sequenced material: PBMCs. The receptors were gathered from a woman in her forties in good health. Some clones in this sample may be carry-over from other donors' samples. Both conserved end residues are part of each CDR3. The D gene is left open where the match is weak. Not all rows give a size; the values are once, few, many and, for expanded clones, a class.

v_call	d_call	clone_size	j_call	cdr3_aa	cdr3_nt
TRBV10-1	NA	NA	TRBJ2-5	CASSERGQETQYF	TGCGCCAGCAGTGAAAGGGGGCAAGAGACCCAGTACTTC
TRBV20-1	TRBD2	NA	TRBJ2-1	CSGGGLNEQFF	TGCAGTGGGGGGGGTTTGAATGAGCAGTTCTTC
TRBV28	NA	NA	TRBJ2-6	CASSPQGLSGANVLTF	TGTGCCAGCAGCCCACAGGGACTCTCTGGGGCCAACGTCCTGACTTTC
TRBV5-4	TRBD1	NA	TRBJ2-7	CASSLVGFWDRGDEQYF	TGTGCCAGCAGCTTGGTGGGTTTTTGGGACAGGGGGGACGAGCAGTACTTC
TRBV18	TRBD1	NA	TRBJ2-2	CASSPLTGGARTGELFF	TGTGCCAGCTCACCACTGACAGGGGGCGCGCGTACCGGGGAGCTGTTTTTT
TRBV11-2	TRBD2	NA	TRBJ2-5	CASSSRTLAGRETQYF	TGTGCCAGCAGCTCAAGGACACTAGCGGGACGAGAGACCCAGTACTTC
TRBV10-2	NA	NA	TRBJ1-5	CASSGSRVQPQHF	TGCGCCAGCAGTGGTAGTAGGGTTCAGCCCCAGCATTTT
TRBV9	NA	NA	TRBJ2-7	CASSAGNSYEQYF	TGTGCCAGCAGCGCCGGGAATTCCTACGAGCAGTACTTC
TRBV28	TRBD1	NA	TRBJ2-5	CASRSTGTGTQETQYF	TGTGCCAGCCGTTCGACGGGGACAGGGACGCAAGAGACCCAGTACTTC
TRBV5-1	NA	NA	TRBJ2-7	CASTPGGQAYEQYF	TGCGCCAGCACCCCCGGGGGACAAGCCTACGAGCAGTACTTC
TRBV4-3	NA	NA	TRBJ2-2	CASSQEAPPNTGELFF	TGCGCCAGCAGCCAAGAAGCCCCGCCGAACACCGGGGAGCTGTTTTTT
TRBV11-3	NA	once	TRBJ2-1	CASSSRDGTYNEQFF	TGTGCCAGCAGCTCCCGGGACGGGACCTACAATGAGCAGTTCTTC
TRBV11-2	NA	NA	TRBJ2-1	CASSLHSAPEQFF	TGTGCCAGCAGCTTACATTCTGCCCCTGAGCAGTTCTTC
TRBV5-1	TRBD1	NA	TRBJ2-2	CASSVNRGGELFF	TGCGCCAGCAGCGTAAACAGGGGCGGGGAGCTGTTTTTT
TRBV19	TRBD2	NA	TRBJ2-2	CASSPSSGSSGTGELFF	TGTGCCAGTAGTCCCTCTAGCGGGAGTTCGGGCACCGGGGAGCTGTTTTTT
TRBV5-4	NA	NA	TRBJ2-2	CASSLKLGSNTGELFF	TGTGCCAGCAGCTTGAAGCTGGGTTCCAACACCGGGGAGCTGTTTTTT
TRBV4-1	NA	NA	TRBJ2-6	CASSQGGSSSGANVLTF	TGCGCCAGCAGCCAAGGTGGGTCTAGCTCTGGGGCCAACGTCCTGACTTTC
TRBV4-1	NA	many	TRBJ2-3	CASSPQKVGTETDTQYF	TGCGCCAGCAGCCCCCAGAAGGTCGGGACTGAGACAGATACGCAGTATTTT
TRBV5-1	TRBD1	once	TRBJ1-3	CASSQGAGFGNTIYF	TGCGCCAGCAGCCAGGGGGCAGGGTTCGGAAACACCATATATTTT
TRBV7-9	TRBD2	NA	TRBJ2-1	CASSLIAGPIYNEQFF	TGTGCCAGCAGCCTCATAGCGGGCCCGATTTACAATGAGCAGTTCTTC
TRBV5-6	TRBD1	NA	TRBJ2-3	CASSLGQGADTQYF	TGTGCCAGCAGCTTGGGACAGGGGGCCGATACGCAGTATTTT
TRBV5-1	NA	NA	TRBJ1-2	CASSFIEGRYGYTF	TGCGCCAGCAGCTTTATTGAGGGGCGTTATGGCTACACCTTC
TRBV6-5	NA	NA	TRBJ2-3	CASSYSGRSTDTQYF	TGTGCCAGCAGTTACTCGGGACGGAGCACAGATACGCAGTATTTT
TRBV29-1	NA	few	TRBJ2-1	CSAASEYNEQFF	TGCAGCGCCGCGTCCGAATACAATGAGCAGTTCTTC
TRBV7-2	NA	NA	TRBJ1-5	CASSSRMGNQPQHF	TGTGCCAGCAGCTCCCGGATGGGCAATCAGCCCCAGCATTTT
TRBV7-6	TRBD2	NA	TRBJ2-1	CASSAGTSSLHYNEQFF	TGTGCCAGCAGCGCCGGGACTAGCAGTCTCCACTACAATGAGCAGTTCTTC
TRBV6-1	NA	NA	TRBJ2-3	CASSQLGPTDTQYF	TGTGCCAGCAGCCAACTAGGACCCACAGATACGCAGTATTTT
TRBV15	NA	NA	TRBJ2-7	CATSINVERVEQYF	TGTGCCACCAGCATAAACGTAGAGAGGGTCGAGCAGTACTTC
TRBV7-9	NA	NA	TRBJ2-1	CASSLGRNNEQFF	TGTGCCAGCAGCTTAGGGCGGAATAATGAGCAGTTCTTC
TRBV29-1	NA	once	TRBJ2-1	CSAKRGGEQFF	TGCAGCGCAAAGAGAGGCGGTGAGCAGTTCTTC
TRBV2	TRBD2	NA	TRBJ2-3	CASRALAGAGTDTQYF	TGTGCCAGCAGAGCCCTAGCGGGAGCCGGCACAGATACGCAGTATTTT
TRBV29-1	NA	few	TRBJ1-1	CSVEGPRLPAFF	TGCAGCGTTGAAGGGCCCCGATTACCGGCTTTCTTT
TRBV27	TRBD1	NA	TRBJ2-5	CASSLSPRGQETQYF	TGTGCCAGCAGTTTATCCCCCAGGGGGCAAGAGACCCAGTACTTC
TRBV28	NA	NA	TRBJ1-5	CASIGEGSQHF	TGTGCCAGCATAGGGGAGGGGTCCCAGCATTTT
TRBV28	NA	NA	TRBJ2-7	CASSNLGIADSYEQYF	TGTGCCAGCAGCAACCTCGGGATAGCGGACTCCTACGAGCAGTACTTC
TRBV18	TRBD1	NA	TRBJ1-1	CASLDRETEAFF	TGTGCCAGCTTGGACAGGGAGACTGAAGCTTTCTTT
TRBV15	NA	once	TRBJ2-1	CATSRSRTTFWDEQFF	TGTGCCACCAGCAGATCAAGGACTACCTTTTGGGATGAGCAGTTCTTC
TRBV10-3	NA	NA	TRBJ2-3	CAIRPHVDTDTQYF	TGTGCCATCAGGCCACATGTTGACACAGATACGCAGTATTTT
TRBV28	NA	NA	TRBJ1-1	CATRAAGGVTEAFF	TGTGCCACACGCGCGGCGGGGGGCGTTACTGAAGCTTTCTTT
TRBV28	NA	NA	TRBJ2-7	CASSLQSYEQYF	TGTGCCAGCAGTTTGCAATCCTACGAGCAGTACTTC
TRBV7-2	TRBD2	few	TRBJ2-3	CASSVGLASDTQYF	TGTGCCAGCAGCGTGGGACTAGCCAGTGATACGCAGTATTTT
TRBV10-3	TRBD1	few	TRBJ2-7	CAISNRDREGNEQYF	TGTGCCATCAGCAACCGGGACAGGGAGGGGAACGAGCAGTACTTC
TRBV20-1	NA	NA	TRBJ2-1	CSAGTSFEQFF	TGCAGTGCGGGCACTAGCTTTGAGCAGTTCTTC
TRBV12-5	NA	NA	TRBJ2-7	CASASGYEQYF	TGTGCTAGTGCGAGCGGATACGAGCAGTACTTC
TRBV7-9	NA	once	TRBJ1-2	CASSLEKNYGYTF	TGTGCCAGCAGCTTAGAGAAGAACTATGGCTACACCTTC
TRBV19	TRBD1	NA	TRBJ2-7	CASSPSGTVYEQYF	TGTGCCAGTAGCCCCTCCGGGACAGTCTACGAGCAGTACTTC
TRBV7-2	NA	NA	TRBJ2-7	CASSLGRPYEQYF	TGTGCCAGCAGCTTGGGCAGACCCTACGAGCAGTACTTC
TRBV5-8	NA	NA	TRBJ1-1	CASSPFTRDRAFF	TGTGCCAGCAGCCCCTTTACTCGAGATCGGGCTTTCTTT
TRBV27	NA	few	TRBJ2-7	CASSFGTATYEQYF	TGTGCCAGCAGTTTTGGAACGGCCACCTACGAGCAGTACTTC
TRBV15	TRBD2	NA	TRBJ2-5	CATSRRAGGGETQYF	TGTGCCACCAGCAGGAGAGCGGGAGGAGGAGAGACCCAGTACTTC